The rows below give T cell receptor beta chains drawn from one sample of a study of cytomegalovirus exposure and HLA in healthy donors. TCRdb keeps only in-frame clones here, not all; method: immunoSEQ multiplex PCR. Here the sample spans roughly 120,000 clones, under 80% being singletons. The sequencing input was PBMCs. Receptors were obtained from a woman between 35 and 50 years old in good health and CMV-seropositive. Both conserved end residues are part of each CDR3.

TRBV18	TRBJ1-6	CASSPARVNSPLHF
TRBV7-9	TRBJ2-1	CASSLRWGGEQFF
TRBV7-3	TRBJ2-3	CASSSPYRLAEDTDTQYF
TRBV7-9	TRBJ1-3	CASTPSGNTIYF
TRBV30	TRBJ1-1	CAWSVSAGGTEAFF
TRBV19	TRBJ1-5	CASSKPGTGESNQPQHF
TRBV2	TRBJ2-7	CASRAGQGVYEQYF
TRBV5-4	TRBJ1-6	CASSLLNSPLHF
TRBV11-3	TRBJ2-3	CASSLSGRTNTQYF
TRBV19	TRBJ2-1	CASSKGRGGSYNEQFF
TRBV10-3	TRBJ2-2	CAISGGLAGELFF
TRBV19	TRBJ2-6	CASSIEVGSWARGLPNSGANVLTF
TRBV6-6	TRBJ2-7	CASHVGTGAHEQYF
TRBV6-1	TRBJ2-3	CASSGGLPSTDTQYF
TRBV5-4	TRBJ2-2	CASSPGGGAGKGTGELFF
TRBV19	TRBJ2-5	CASSIGTGGGGTQYF
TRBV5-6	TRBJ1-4	CASSPLSGTGNEKLFF
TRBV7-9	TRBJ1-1	CASSFGQVNTEAFF
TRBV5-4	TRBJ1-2	CASSFETRYTF
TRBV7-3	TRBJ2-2	CASSRSGSMGGELFF
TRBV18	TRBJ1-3	CASSLTGGSSGNTIYF
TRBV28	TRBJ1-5	CASSGFVQPQHF
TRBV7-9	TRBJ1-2	CASSPTGNYGYTF
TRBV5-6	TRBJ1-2	CASSPGTAFRGYGYTF
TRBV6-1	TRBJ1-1	CASRKTGDEAFF
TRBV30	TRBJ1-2	CASPPDMGPYGYTF
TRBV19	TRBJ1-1	CASRPTPQGRGAEAFF
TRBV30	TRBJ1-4	CAWMVRGVDEKLFF